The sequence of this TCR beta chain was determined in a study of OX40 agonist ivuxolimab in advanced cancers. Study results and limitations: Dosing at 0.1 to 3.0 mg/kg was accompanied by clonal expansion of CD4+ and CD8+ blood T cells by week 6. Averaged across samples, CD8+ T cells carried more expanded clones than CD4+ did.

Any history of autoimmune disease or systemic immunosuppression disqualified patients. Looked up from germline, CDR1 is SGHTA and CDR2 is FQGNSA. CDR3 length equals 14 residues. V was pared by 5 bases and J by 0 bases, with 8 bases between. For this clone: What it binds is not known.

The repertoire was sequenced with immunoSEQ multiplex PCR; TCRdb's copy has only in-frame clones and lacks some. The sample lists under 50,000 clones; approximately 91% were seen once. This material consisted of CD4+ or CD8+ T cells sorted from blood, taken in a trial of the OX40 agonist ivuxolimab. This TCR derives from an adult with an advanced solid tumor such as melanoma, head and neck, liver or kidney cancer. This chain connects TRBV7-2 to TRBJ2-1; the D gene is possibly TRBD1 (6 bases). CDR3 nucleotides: TGTGCCAGCAGCCCGACAGGCTCCTACAATGAGCAGTTCTTC. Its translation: CASSPTGSYNEQFF.